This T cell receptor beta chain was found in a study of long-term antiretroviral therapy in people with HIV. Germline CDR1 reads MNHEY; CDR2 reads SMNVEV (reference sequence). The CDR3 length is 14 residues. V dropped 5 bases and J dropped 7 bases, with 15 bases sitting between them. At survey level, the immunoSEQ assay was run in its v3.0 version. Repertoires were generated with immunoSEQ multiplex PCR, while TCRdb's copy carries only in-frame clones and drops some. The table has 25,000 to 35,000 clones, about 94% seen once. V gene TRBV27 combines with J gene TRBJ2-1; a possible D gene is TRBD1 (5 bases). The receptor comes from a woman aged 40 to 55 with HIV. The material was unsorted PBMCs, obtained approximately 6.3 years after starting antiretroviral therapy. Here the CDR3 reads CASSRDSTENEQFF. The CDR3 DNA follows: TGTGCCAGCAGTAGAGACTCGACAGAAAATGAGCAGTTCTTC.